This entry is about one T cell receptor (beta chain). At the DNA level, this CDR3 is encoded by other sequences in the same sample as well. This record belongs to a study of blood T cell repertoires in COVID-19. Study-wide background: Donors in the United States, Italy and Spain gave samples during acute or convalescent COVID-19.

In the authors' methods: Amplifying reference gene primers gave estimates of nucleated cell counts. Repertoires were generated with immunoSEQ multiplex PCR, while TCRdb's copy carries only in-frame clones and drops some. The DNA gave D and trimming, while V, J and clone size come from that table. Of some 99,000 clones in the sample, over 70% were seen once. The source of this sequence is a man aged 65 to 85 with acute or convalescent COVID-19. Sequenced input: peripheral blood.

CDR3 DNA: TGTGCCACCAGCAGACGTAGCGGGAGCTCCTACGAGCAGTACTTC. Amino acids: CATSRRSGSSYEQYF. V and J are TRBV15 and TRBJ2-7; 9 nucleotides align to TRBD2. CDR1 LNHNV and CDR2 YYDKDF come from the germline V gene (reference sequence). After removal of 2 bases from V and 0 bases from J, the junction contained 2 bases not matched to a gene. The CDR3 covers 15 residues. Full variable domain (rest looked up from reference TRBV15 and TRBJ2-7): DAMVIQNPRYQVTQFGKPVTLSCSQTLNHNVMYWYQQKSSQAPKLLFHYYDKDFNNEADTPDNFQSRRPNTSFCFLDIRSPGLGDTAMYLCATSRRSGSSYEQYFGPGTRLTVT.